Below, 5 T cell receptor beta chains from the same sample are listed, as sequenced in a study of beta chain features in type 1 diabetes. The study, taken as a whole, reports: In every one of the four CD4+ subsets, TCRB CDR3s were moderately but significantly shorter in Type 1 diabetes patients.

Expressed TCRB transcripts were sequenced after all isolated RNA was converted to cDNA. Produced via immunoSEQ multiplex PCR; TCRdb's table is partial and in-frame only. This sample has around 160,000 clones, with approximately 9% found just once. These TCRs are of unknown antigen specificity. Sequenced material: central memory CD4+ T cells from blood. These receptors originate from a woman aged 18 to 35 with type 1 diabetes.

This clone showed up just a few times. V gene TRBV29-1 combines with J gene TRBJ1-5, with TRBD1 as a possible D gene (5 bases). The CDR3 is made up of 14 amino acids. The V gene's germline CDR1 is SQVTM and CDR2 ANQGSEA. The V and J ends lost 4 bases and 5 bases respectively, with 15 bases between them. The CDR3, as DNA: TGCAGCGTTGGGTTCAAGGGAGGGGATCAGCCCCAGCATTTT. Protein sequence: CSVGFKGGDQPQHF.

In its sample, this clone was seen a few times. This chain uses TRBV29-1 with TRBJ2-7; D possibly corresponds to TRBD1 (6 bases). CDR3 size: 15 residues. Germline lookup yields CDR1 SQVTM and CDR2 ANQGSEA. With 6 bases removed from V and 3 bases from J, the gap between germline ends came to 21 bases. CDR3 DNA: TGCAGCGTCCAATTGGGGCAGACAGGAAGCTACGAGCAGTACTTC. The encoded protein is CSVQLGQTGSYEQYF.

This clone was picked up a small number of times. The chain has TRBV11-3 and TRBJ1-2; 8 bases line up with TRBD1. CDR3 size: 14 residues. Trimming took 2 bases from V and 6 from J; bases not matched to a gene: 5. The germline V gene encodes CDR1 SGHNT and CDR2 YENEEA. The CDR3: CASSLTDREDGYTF. The CDR3, as DNA: TGTGCCAGCAGCTTAACGGACAGGGAAGATGGCTACACCTTC.

This clone was picked up many times. The rearrangement joins TRBV4-1 to TRBJ1-1; D ambiguous. Germline assignment: CDR1 MGHRA and CDR2 YSYEKL. Trimming left V 0 bases short and J 8 bases short, with 7 bases between. This CDR3 contains 12 residues. The CDR3 loop is CASSQDLSEAFF. CDR3 bases: TGCGCCAGCAGCCAAGATCTCTCGGAAGCTTTCTTT.

The chain carries TRBV13 and TRBJ1-1, with a weak D call TRBD1 (5 bases). There are 14 residues in the CDR3. V lost 0 bases to trimming and J lost 5 bases, with 10 bases between them. From germline, CDR1 is PRHDT and CDR2 FYEKMQ (reference sequence). The CDR3 here is CASSLGARGTEAFF. Written as DNA, the CDR3 is TGTGCCAGCAGCTTAGGGGCGCGGGGGACTGAAGCTTTCTTT.